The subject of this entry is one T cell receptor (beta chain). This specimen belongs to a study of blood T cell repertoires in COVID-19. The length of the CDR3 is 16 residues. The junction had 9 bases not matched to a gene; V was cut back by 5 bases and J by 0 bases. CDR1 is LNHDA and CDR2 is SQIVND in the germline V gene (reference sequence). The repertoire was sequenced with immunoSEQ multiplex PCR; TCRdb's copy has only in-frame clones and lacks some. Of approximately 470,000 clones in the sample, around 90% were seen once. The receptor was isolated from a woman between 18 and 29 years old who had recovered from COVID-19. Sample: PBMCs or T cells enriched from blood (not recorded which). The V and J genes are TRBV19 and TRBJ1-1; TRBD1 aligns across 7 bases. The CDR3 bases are TGTGCCAGTAGTGGTATAACAGGGGTAGTGAACACTGAAGCTTTCTTT. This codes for CASSGITGVVNTEAFF.